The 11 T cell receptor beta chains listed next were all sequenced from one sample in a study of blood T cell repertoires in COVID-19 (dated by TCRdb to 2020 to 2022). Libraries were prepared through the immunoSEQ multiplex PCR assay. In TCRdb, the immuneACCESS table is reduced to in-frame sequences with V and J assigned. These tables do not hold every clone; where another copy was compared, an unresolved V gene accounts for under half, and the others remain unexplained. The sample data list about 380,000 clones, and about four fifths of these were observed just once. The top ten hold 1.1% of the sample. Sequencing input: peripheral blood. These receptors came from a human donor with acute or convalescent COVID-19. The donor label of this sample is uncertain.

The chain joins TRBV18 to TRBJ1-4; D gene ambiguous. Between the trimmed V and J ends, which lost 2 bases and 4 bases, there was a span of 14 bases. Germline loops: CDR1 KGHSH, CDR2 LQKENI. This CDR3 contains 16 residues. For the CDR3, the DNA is TGTGCCAGCTCACCATTCGCGGCCGTAATTAATGAAAAACTGTTTTTT. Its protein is CASSPFAAVINEKLFF.

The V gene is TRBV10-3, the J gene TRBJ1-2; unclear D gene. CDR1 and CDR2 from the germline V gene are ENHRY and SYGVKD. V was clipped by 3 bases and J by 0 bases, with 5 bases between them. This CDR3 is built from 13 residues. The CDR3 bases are TGTGCCATCAGTGAAACAGCTAACTATGGCTACACCTTC. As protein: CAISETANYGYTF.

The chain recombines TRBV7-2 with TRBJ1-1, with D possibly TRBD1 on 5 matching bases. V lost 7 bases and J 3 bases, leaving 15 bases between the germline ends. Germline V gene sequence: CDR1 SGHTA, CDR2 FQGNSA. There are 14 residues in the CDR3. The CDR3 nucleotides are TGTGCCAGCAACTTGAGAAGGGGCTACACTGAAGCTTTCTTT. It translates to CASNLRRGYTEAFF.

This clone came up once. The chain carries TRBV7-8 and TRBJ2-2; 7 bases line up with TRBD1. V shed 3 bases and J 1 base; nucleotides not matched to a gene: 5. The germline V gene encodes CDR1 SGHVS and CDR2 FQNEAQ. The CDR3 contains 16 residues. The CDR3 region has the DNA TGTGCCAGCAGCTTCAGGGGACAGATGAACACCGGGGAGCTGTTTTTT. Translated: CASSFRGQMNTGELFF.

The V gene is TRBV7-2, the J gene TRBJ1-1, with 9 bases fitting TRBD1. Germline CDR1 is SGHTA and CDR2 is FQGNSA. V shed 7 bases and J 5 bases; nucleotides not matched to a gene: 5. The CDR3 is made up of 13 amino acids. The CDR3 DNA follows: TGTGCCAGCAACCGCGACAGGGGGACTGAAGCTTTCTTT. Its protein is CASNRDRGTEAFF.

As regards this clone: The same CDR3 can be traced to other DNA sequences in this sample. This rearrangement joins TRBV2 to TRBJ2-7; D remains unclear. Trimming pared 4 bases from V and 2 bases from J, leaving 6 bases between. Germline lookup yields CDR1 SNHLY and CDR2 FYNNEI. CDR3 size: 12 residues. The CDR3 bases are TGTGCCAGCAGTGGGCAGGCCTACGAGCAGTACTTC. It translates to CASSGQAYEQYF.

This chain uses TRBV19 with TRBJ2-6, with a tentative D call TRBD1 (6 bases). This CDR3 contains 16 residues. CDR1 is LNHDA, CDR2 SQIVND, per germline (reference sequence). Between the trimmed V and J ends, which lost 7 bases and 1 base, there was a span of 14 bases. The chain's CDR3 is CASNPQGSSGANVLTF. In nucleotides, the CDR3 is TGTGCCAGTAACCCACAGGGATCTTCTGGGGCCAACGTCCTGACTTTC.

Written as DNA, the CDR3 is TGTGCCAGCATTAGGAGGGGTCCTCCTGGAAACACCATATATTTT. This sequence encodes CASIRRGPPGNTIYF. This chain connects TRBV6-5 to TRBJ1-3; D might be TRBD1 (5 bases). The CDR3 consists of 15 residues. Germline-derived CDR1 and CDR2 are MNHEY and SVGAGI. The V gene lost 7 bases and the J gene lost 2 bases, with 15 bases spanning the gap.

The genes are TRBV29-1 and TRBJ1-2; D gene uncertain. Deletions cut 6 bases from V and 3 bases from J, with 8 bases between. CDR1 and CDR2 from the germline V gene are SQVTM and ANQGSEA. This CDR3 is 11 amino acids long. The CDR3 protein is CSVEVDYGYTF. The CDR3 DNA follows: TGCAGCGTAGAGGTGGACTATGGCTACACCTTC.

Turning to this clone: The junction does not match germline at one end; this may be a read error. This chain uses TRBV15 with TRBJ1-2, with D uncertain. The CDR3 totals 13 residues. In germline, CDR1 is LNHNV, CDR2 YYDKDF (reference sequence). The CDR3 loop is CATSRFPAPGKIF. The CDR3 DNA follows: TGTGCCACCAGCAGATTTCCCGCCCCAGGAAAAATCTTC.

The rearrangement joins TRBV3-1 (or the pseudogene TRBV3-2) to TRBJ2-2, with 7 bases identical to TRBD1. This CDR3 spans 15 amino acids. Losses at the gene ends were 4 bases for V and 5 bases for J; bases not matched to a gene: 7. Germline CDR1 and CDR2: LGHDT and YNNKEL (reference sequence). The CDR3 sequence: CASSRQGWRTGELFF. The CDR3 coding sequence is TGTGCCAGCAGCCGACAGGGTTGGAGGACCGGGGAGCTGTTTTTT.